A selection of T cell receptor beta chains follows, all from one sample in a study of Ad26.COV2.S vaccination and SARS-CoV-2 variants. Sequencing was performed with immunoSEQ multiplex PCR; in TCRdb, only in-frame clones are kept and a portion is missing. Of about 350,000 clones in the sample, around 92% were seen once. The source was peripheral blood, collected after recovery from COVID-19. These receptors were collected from a human donor who had recovered from COVID-19. The conserved cysteine and the conserved F or W are not part of the CDR3 here.

CDR3 length: 12; V gene: TRBV19; CDR3 protein: ASTGTGSNQPQH
CDR3 length: 13; V gene: TRBV6-5; CDR3 protein: ASSYSQGLNTEAF
CDR3 length: 15; V gene: TRBV7-9; CDR3 protein: ASSQPVEGPGANVLT
CDR3 length: 11; V gene: TRBV3-1/TRBV3-2; CDR3 protein: ASGQEVPELQY
CDR3 length: 11; V gene: TRBV2; CDR3 protein: ATQGRTNYGYT
CDR3 length: 12; V gene: TRBV5-1; CDR3 protein: ASSPGGAEETQY
CDR3 length: 12; V gene: TRBV15; CDR3 protein: ATRRQLDTGELF
CDR3 length: 14; V gene: TRBV4-1; CDR3 protein: ASSPGTGVMNTEAF
CDR3 length: 13; V gene: TRBV7-9; CDR3 protein: ASSLGWTEYNEQF
CDR3 length: 12; V gene: TRBV10-2; CDR3 protein: ASSDKEGRRGYT
CDR3 length: 14; V gene: TRBV5-1; CDR3 protein: ASSLGGTSADEKLF
CDR3 length: 12; V gene: TRBV27; CDR3 protein: ASSPLREIYEQY
CDR3 length: 13; V gene: TRBV13; CDR3 protein: ASSLLGPGGSEAF
CDR3 length: 10; V gene: TRBV9; CDR3 protein: ASSGGNTEAF
CDR3 length: 12; V gene: TRBV28; CDR3 protein: ASRPSGGFTEAF
CDR3 length: 11; V gene: TRBV7-9; CDR3 protein: ASSFRRATEAF
CDR3 length: 11; V gene: TRBV5-5; CDR3 protein: ASSLDGIYGYT
CDR3 length: 13; V gene: TRBV28; CDR3 protein: ASSLVAGGLNEQF
CDR3 length: 11; V gene: TRBV12-3/TRBV12-4; CDR3 protein: ASSLAGTETQY
CDR3 length: 13; V gene: TRBV7-9; CDR3 protein: ASSKKGQGNTEAF
CDR3 length: 12; V gene: TRBV3-1/TRBV3-2; CDR3 protein: ASSPPGKSEKLF
CDR3 length: 10; V gene: TRBV3-1/TRBV3-2; CDR3 protein: ASSPFSSTQY
CDR3 length: 12; V gene: TRBV6-5; CDR3 protein: ASSLLTGDYEQY
CDR3 length: 14; V gene: TRBV7-9; CDR3 protein: ASSVKTSGGTDTQY
CDR3 length: 11; V gene: TRBV7-9; CDR3 protein: ASSLGRPDGYT
CDR3 length: 13; V gene: TRBV6-4; CDR3 protein: ARPDSRRSNEKLF
CDR3 length: 11; V gene: TRBV7-9; CDR3 protein: ASSPSGPQPQH
CDR3 length: 11; V gene: TRBV7-3; CDR3 protein: ASSLGLDNEQF
CDR3 length: 12; V gene: TRBV18; CDR3 protein: ASSQAGDTDTQY
CDR3 length: 14; V gene: TRBV5-4; CDR3 protein: ASSSWSGGGLGEQY
CDR3 length: 12; V gene: TRBV29-1; CDR3 protein: SVGSGQDNQPQH
CDR3 length: 11; V gene: TRBV3-1/TRBV3-2; CDR3 protein: ASSHPDRTEAF
CDR3 length: 10; V gene: TRBV11-2; CDR3 protein: ATVGSGNTIY
CDR3 length: 16; V gene: TRBV7-2; CDR3 protein: ASSLAGQGAWSNQPQH
CDR3 length: 15; V gene: TRBV15; CDR3 protein: ATFPGAIEGANYGYT
CDR3 length: 11; V gene: TRBV29-1; CDR3 protein: SVAPRPNTEAF
CDR3 length: 10; V gene: TRBV3-1/TRBV3-2; CDR3 protein: ASSTDEDTQY
CDR3 length: 13; V gene: TRBV18; CDR3 protein: ASHRGPDRGAEAF
CDR3 length: 10; V gene: TRBV29-1; CDR3 protein: SAHSGNTEAF
CDR3 length: 13; V gene: TRBV7-3; CDR3 protein: ASSLQDRVVDTQY
CDR3 length: 14; V gene: TRBV7-2; CDR3 protein: ASSPTSGDPTGELF